This is a list of T cell receptor beta chains from one sample in a study of cytomegalovirus exposure and HLA in healthy donors. Assay: immunoSEQ multiplex PCR; the TCRdb copy retains only in-frame clones and omits some. The top ten clones hold roughly 1.5% of a sample with approximately 170,000 clones, less than 85% of them seen once. The sequenced sample consisted of PBMCs. Receptor source: a male donor in good health and CMV-seronegative. Both conserved end residues are part of each CDR3. The order of the fields is CDR3 DNA, CDR3 protein, J gene, clone size, V gene, D gene. The D gene is left open where the match is weak. Part of the rows lack a size; the others show once, few, many or a class for expanded clones.

TGCGCCAGCAGCTTGGGCCCGAGGAGCTCCTACAATGAGCAGTTCTTC,CASSLGPRSSYNEQFF,TRBJ2-1,.,TRBV5-1,.
TGTGCCACCAGCAGAGATGTCACAGGGGCCTCACGAGGGAGTCAGCCCCAGCATTTT,CATSRDVTGASRGSQPQHF,TRBJ1-5,once,TRBV15,TRBD1
TGTGCCAGCAGTTACACGTTGAGTAGCGGGTACAATGAGCAGTTCTTC,CASSYTLSSGYNEQFF,TRBJ2-1,.,TRBV6-5,TRBD2
TGCAGCGTTGAAAGTAGACTAGCGGGAGGAGGTGAGCAGTACTTC,CSVESRLAGGGEQYF,TRBJ2-7,.,TRBV29-1,TRBD2
TGTGCCAGCGCCCTGGGGGGGAGGACTGAAGCTTTCTTT,CASALGGRTEAFF,TRBJ1-1,once,TRBV28,.
TGTGCCAGCTCACCAAATTGGAGCCCGGTCACTGAAGCTTTCTTT,CASSPNWSPVTEAFF,TRBJ1-1,.,TRBV18,.
TGTTCCAGCAGCTTAACACAGGGATCAAATGAGCAGTTCTTC,CSSSLTQGSNEQFF,TRBJ2-1,.,TRBV7-9,.
TGCGCCAGCAGCCAAGGTTCCAGGGGGTCCTACGAGCAGTACTTC,CASSQGSRGSYEQYF,TRBJ2-7,once,TRBV4-3,TRBD1
TGTTCCAGCAGCTTAGCCCGGGGCGTGGAGGGAAGTAACTATGGCTACACCTTC,CSSSLARGVEGSNYGYTF,TRBJ1-2,.,TRBV7-9,.
TGTGCCTATGAGGCAGACAATGAGCAGTTCTTC,CAYEADNEQFF,TRBJ2-1,.,TRBV5-4,.
TGTGCCAGCGGGGACAGGGCCAATTCCTACGAGCAGTACTTC,CASGDRANSYEQYF,TRBJ2-7,.,TRBV6-1,TRBD1
TGTGCCAGCAGCTTGGGGACAGGGGGAGGCTACACCTTC,CASSLGTGGGYTF,TRBJ1-2,.,TRBV5-4,TRBD1
TGTGCCAGCAGCCCGCTGGAAGGGGGCATCGGGGAGCTGTTTTTT,CASSPLEGGIGELFF,TRBJ2-2,.,TRBV4-2,TRBD1
TGTGCCAGCAGTGAAGAGGACAGGGTAATGAGGGGCTACACCTTC,CASSEEDRVMRGYTF,TRBJ1-2,.,TRBV2,TRBD1
TGTGCCAGCAGCTTAATTGGGACTAGCGGCACAGATACGCAGTATTTT,CASSLIGTSGTDTQYF,TRBJ2-3,.,TRBV7-3,TRBD2
TGTGCCACTAAAGCCTTAGAGACCCAGTACTTC,CATKALETQYF,TRBJ2-5,.,TRBV6-5,.
TGTGCCAGTCGCCCATGGGCGGGACAGCCAGAAAAACTGTTTTTT,CASRPWAGQPEKLFF,TRBJ1-4,.,TRBV19,TRBD1
TGCGCCAGCAGCTTGGCCTTCATAGCGGGGATAACCTACGAGCAGTACTTC,CASSLAFIAGITYEQYF,TRBJ2-7,once,TRBV5-1,TRBD2
TGTGCCAGTTGGCGGTACAATGAGCAGTTCTTC,CASWRYNEQFF,TRBJ2-1,.,TRBV27,.
TGTGCCAGCACCAGGGCCCAAGAGACCCAGTACTTC,CASTRAQETQYF,TRBJ2-5,.,TRBV7-8,.
TGTGCCGGGCAGGGGGCCACTGAAGCTTTCTTT,CAGQGATEAFF,TRBJ1-1,.,TRBV7-2,TRBD1
TGTGCCAGCAGTCGGGACAGATCTTGGGGCTACACCTTC,CASSRDRSWGYTF,TRBJ1-2,.,TRBV9,TRBD1
TGTGCCAGCAGCTTGTTGGGCGTGCAAGAGACCCAGTACTTC,CASSLLGVQETQYF,TRBJ2-5,.,TRBV5-8,.
TGTGCCAGCAGACCCGAGACAGGGTTGGAGTACTTC,CASRPETGLEYF,TRBJ2-7,few,TRBV6-5,TRBD1
TGTGCCAGCACGGGGATGGGAGCCTACAATGAGCAGTTCTTC,CASTGMGAYNEQFF,TRBJ2-1,.,TRBV7-6,.
TGTGCCAGCAGCTTACCTGACAGGGGTTATGGCTACACCTTC,CASSLPDRGYGYTF,TRBJ1-2,.,TRBV7-8,TRBD1
TGTGCCAGCAGCGGCACCGGCTACGAGCAGTACTTC,CASSGTGYEQYF,TRBJ2-7,.,TRBV9,.
TGTGCCAGTAGGAGGGGGCTGGACACTGAAGCTTTCTTT,CASRRGLDTEAFF,TRBJ1-1,.,TRBV19,TRBD1
TGTGCCAGCAGCGCGGGACAGGCCACTGAAGCTTTCTTT,CASSAGQATEAFF,TRBJ1-1,.,TRBV6-4,TRBD1
TGTGCCAGCAGCCCGAGCGGGGGGGCCTACAATGAGCAGTTCTTC,CASSPSGGAYNEQFF,TRBJ2-1,.,TRBV7-9,TRBD2
TGTGCCAGCAGCGTGTCTCCAAAACAATCTGGAAACACCATATATTTT,CASSVSPKQSGNTIYF,TRBJ1-3,.,TRBV9,.
TGCGCCAGCAGCTTGGGTTTACTAGCGGGGGGATACAATGAGCAGTTCTTC,CASSLGLLAGGYNEQFF,TRBJ2-1,.,TRBV5-1,TRBD2
TGCGCCAGCAGCTTGGGGGGACAGGGCACCTACGAGCAGTACTTC,CASSLGGQGTYEQYF,TRBJ2-7,.,TRBV5-1,TRBD1
TGTGCCATCAGTGAGTCGGGTGGCAGGGTGAACACTGAAGCTTTCTTT,CAISESGGRVNTEAFF,TRBJ1-1,once,TRBV10-3,.
TGTGCCAGCAGTCTCCGGACAGGGTTTCTTGAGACCCAGTACTTC,CASSLRTGFLETQYF,TRBJ2-5,once,TRBV27,TRBD1
TGTGCCAGCAGTGAAATAGCGGGGGCCACAGATACGCAGTATTTT,CASSEIAGATDTQYF,TRBJ2-3,once,TRBV6-1,TRBD2
TGTGCCAGCAGTTTTTTCAACAATGAGCAGTTCTTC,CASSFFNNEQFF,TRBJ2-1,.,TRBV27,.
TGTGCCAGCAGCTTAGATCGAGTGCTGTTGACCGGGGAGCTGTTTTTT,CASSLDRVLLTGELFF,TRBJ2-2,once,TRBV11-2,.